This is a list of T cell receptor beta chains from one sample in a study of CD4 and CD8 cells across lung adenocarcinoma regions. TCRdb reanalysed the PCR reads using MiXCR and keeps one entry per CDR3 protein. The table lists fewer than 30,000 distinct CDR3 sequences, about 50% of them singletons. What was sequenced was CD8+ T cells from the center of a lung tumor. The receptors were gathered from a male donor with lung adenocarcinoma. The CD4 and CD8 labels of this study may be unreliable. Both conserved end residues are part of each CDR3. A D gene is named only where the DNA matches it firmly. Not all rows give a size; the values are once, few, many and, for expanded clones, a class.

d_call: TRBD1
clone_size: few
v_call: TRBV25-1
j_call: TRBJ2-7
cdr3_nt: TGTGCCAGCAGTGAAACCCAGGGGGCTATAACCTACGAGCAGTACTTC
cdr3_aa: CASSETQGAITYEQYF

d_call: TRBD2
clone_size: many
v_call: TRBV6-1
j_call: TRBJ2-2
cdr3_nt: TGTGCCAGCAGTGCCGTCGGGGGGTCGGTCACCGGGGAGCTGTTTTTT
cdr3_aa: CASSAVGGSVTGELFF

d_call: TRBD1
clone_size: .
v_call: TRBV10-3
j_call: TRBJ2-1
cdr3_nt: TGTGCCATCAGCATCAGGGGGCATGAGCAGTTCTTC
cdr3_aa: CAISIRGHEQFF

d_call: .
clone_size: .
v_call: TRBV6-4
j_call: TRBJ2-7
cdr3_nt: TGTGCCAGCGGTGGGATGGGTGAGCGTGACCAGGATACGCAGTACTTC
cdr3_aa: CASGGMGERDQDTQYF

d_call: .
clone_size: .
v_call: TRBV10-2
j_call: TRBJ2-1
cdr3_nt: TGCGCCAGCAGTGTAGGCTGGAATGAGTTCTTC
cdr3_aa: CASSVGWNEFF

d_call: TRBD2
clone_size: .
v_call: TRBV3-1
j_call: TRBJ2-4
cdr3_nt: TGTGCCAGCAGCCAGCGGGGGAAAGACATTCAGTACTTC
cdr3_aa: CASSQRGKDIQYF

d_call: TRBD2
clone_size: .
v_call: TRBV20-1
j_call: TRBJ2-1
cdr3_nt: TGCAGTGCTAGAGACAGACTAGCGGGAGGCAATGAGCAGTTCTTC
cdr3_aa: CSARDRLAGGNEQFF

d_call: .
clone_size: .
v_call: TRBV10-2
j_call: TRBJ2-4
cdr3_nt: TGCGCCAGCAGCGGGGGCCGTGCCAAAAACATCCAGTACTTC
cdr3_aa: CASSGGRAKNIQYF

d_call: .
clone_size: .
v_call: TRBV10-1
j_call: TRBJ2-4
cdr3_nt: TGCGCCAGCGGGGCGGGGCGGCGAGCCGAAGACACGCAGTACTTC
cdr3_aa: CASGAGRRAEDTQYF

d_call: .
clone_size: .
v_call: TRBV10-2
j_call: TRBJ2-5
cdr3_nt: TGCGCGGGGAGCGGGTTGCAGGACCAAAACACCCAGTACTTC
cdr3_aa: CAGSGLQDQNTQYF

d_call: .
clone_size: .
v_call: TRBV10-1
j_call: TRBJ2-3
cdr3_nt: TGCGGCGGCAGGGGCCGACAAGCCAAAGACACGCAGTATTTT
cdr3_aa: CGGRGRQAKDTQYF

d_call: TRBD2
clone_size: .
v_call: TRBV14
j_call: TRBJ2-5
cdr3_nt: TGTGCCAGCAGCCCTGGGACTAGCAGAGAGACCCAGTACTTC
cdr3_aa: CASSPGTSRETQYF

d_call: .
clone_size: .
v_call: TRBV10-2
j_call: TRBJ2-5
cdr3_nt: TGCGCCAGCAGTGAGTCCCTCGTACCCGAGACCCAGTACTTC
cdr3_aa: CASSESLVPETQYF

d_call: .
clone_size: .
v_call: TRBV10-1
j_call: TRBJ2-4
cdr3_nt: TGCGCCACCCGCCTCTCGGAGTTGCGAACCACAGATATTCAGTACTTT
cdr3_aa: CATRLSELRTTDIQYF

d_call: .
clone_size: few
v_call: TRBV20-1
j_call: TRBJ1-5
cdr3_nt: TGCAGTGCTAGTCCCGAGGGAAAGCCCCAGCATTTT
cdr3_aa: CSASPEGKPQHF

d_call: TRBD1
clone_size: .
v_call: TRBV6-4
j_call: TRBJ2-4
cdr3_nt: TGTGGCGTCAGGGGGCAGGGATTCAAAGACATTCAGTACTTC
cdr3_aa: CGVRGQGFKDIQYF

d_call: TRBD1
clone_size: few
v_call: TRBV6-1
j_call: TRBJ1-5
cdr3_nt: TGTGCCAGCACCAAAGGGACAGGTATTTATCAGCCCCAGCATTTT
cdr3_aa: CASTKGTGIYQPQHF

d_call: TRBD1
clone_size: .
v_call: TRBV6-1
j_call: TRBJ2-1
cdr3_nt: TGTGCCAGCAGTCTTCCTTCCGGGACAGGGCTAAATGAGCAGTTCTTC
cdr3_aa: CASSLPSGTGLNEQFF

d_call: TRBD2
clone_size: .
v_call: TRBV25-1
j_call: TRBJ2-3
cdr3_nt: TGTGCCGGCAGCGGGGGAGGAGACACAGATACGCAGTATTTT
cdr3_aa: CAGSGGGDTDTQYF

d_call: .
clone_size: few
v_call: TRBV6-1
j_call: TRBJ2-3
cdr3_nt: TGTGCCAGCAGTGAAGCGGGGCTGTGGGTTGAAGATACGCAGTATTTT
cdr3_aa: CASSEAGLWVEDTQYF

d_call: .
clone_size: few
v_call: TRBV3-1
j_call: TRBJ1-1
cdr3_nt: TGTGCCAGCAGAGCTACCCCCGGGAACACTGAAGCTTTCTTT
cdr3_aa: CASRATPGNTEAFF

d_call: .
clone_size: .
v_call: TRBV28
j_call: TRBJ1-2
cdr3_nt: TGTGCCAGCAGTTTTGGGGGCTATGGCTACACCTTC
cdr3_aa: CASSFGGYGYTF

d_call: TRBD2
clone_size: many
v_call: TRBV20-1
j_call: TRBJ2-4
cdr3_nt: TGCAGTGCTAGAGAATGGGGTCGGACTAGCGGGCTAAGACAAAACATTCAGTACTTC
cdr3_aa: CSAREWGRTSGLRQNIQYF

d_call: TRBD1
clone_size: once
v_call: TRBV6-1
j_call: TRBJ2-3
cdr3_nt: TGTGCCAGCAGTGAAGCCGGGACAGGGGTTGGGAAGACCCAGTATTTC
cdr3_aa: CASSEAGTGVGKTQYF

d_call: .
clone_size: many
v_call: TRBV5-1
j_call: TRBJ2-3
cdr3_nt: TGCGCCAGCAGCTGGACGTTAACAGATACGCAGTATTTT
cdr3_aa: CASSWTLTDTQYF

d_call: .
clone_size: .
v_call: TRBV6-1
j_call: TRBJ2-3
cdr3_nt: TGCGGCAGCACGGGGGCGGGAGCCCCAGATACTCAGTATTTT
cdr3_aa: CGSTGAGAPDTQYF

d_call: .
clone_size: .
v_call: TRBV6-1
j_call: TRBJ2-2
cdr3_nt: .
cdr3_aa: CASIVGTSSYNEQFFGNTGELFF

d_call: TRBD2
clone_size: .
v_call: TRBV4-1
j_call: TRBJ2-3
cdr3_nt: TGCGCCAGCAGCCCGGGCCGCGGGGGGGGTGACACAGAGACGCAGTATTTT
cdr3_aa: CASSPGRGGGDTETQYF

d_call: .
clone_size: .
v_call: TRBV27
j_call: TRBJ2-3
cdr3_nt: TGTGCCAGCAGTCCGCTGGGGGGCACAAACACTCAGTATTTT
cdr3_aa: CASSPLGGTNTQYF

d_call: TRBD2
clone_size: .
v_call: TRBV6-2/TRBV6-3
j_call: TRBJ2-7
cdr3_nt: TGTGCCAGCAGCCCTAGCGGGACTACAGATATGCAGTACTTC
cdr3_aa: CASSPSGTTDMQYF

d_call: .
clone_size: .
v_call: TRBV7-2
j_call: TRBJ1-4
cdr3_nt: TGTGCCAGCAGCTTAGGAGCCCCCTACAGGGTCAGGAAGGAAAAACTGTTTTTT
cdr3_aa: CASSLGAPYRVRKEKLFF

d_call: TRBD1
clone_size: .
v_call: TRBV10-3
j_call: TRBJ1-4
cdr3_nt: TGTGCCATCAGTGAAGGTGCGGGACAGGCCGGGCGGAGGCCCTATGAAAAACTGTTTTTT
cdr3_aa: CAISEGAGQAGRRPYEKLFF

d_call: .
clone_size: .
v_call: TRBV10-2
j_call: TRBJ2-4
cdr3_nt: TGCGCCAGCAGTGAACAGGGACTGGGGGGCGGAGATACTCAGTATTTC
cdr3_aa: CASSEQGLGGGDTQYF

d_call: .
clone_size: .
v_call: TRBV10-2
j_call: TRBJ2-4
cdr3_nt: TGCCGCGTCGCGGGGATGCGAACCAAAAATATTCAGTACTTC
cdr3_aa: CRVAGMRTKNIQYF

d_call: .
clone_size: .
v_call: TRBV6-1
j_call: TRBJ1-5
cdr3_nt: TGTGCCAGCCTTCAGGGCAACAATCAGCCCCAGCATTTT
cdr3_aa: CASLQGNNQPQHF

d_call: .
clone_size: .
v_call: TRBV6-1
j_call: TRBJ2-4
cdr3_nt: TGTGCCAGCAGTGACGCGGGGCTGGGGGCCAAAAACATTCAGTACTTC
cdr3_aa: CASSDAGLGAKNIQYF

d_call: TRBD2
clone_size: many
v_call: TRBV15
j_call: TRBJ2-3
cdr3_nt: TGTGCCACCAGCAGAGTTAGGCTAGCGGGAGACGCAGATACGCAGTATTTT
cdr3_aa: CATSRVRLAGDADTQYF

d_call: .
clone_size: many
v_call: TRBV10-2
j_call: TRBJ1-2
cdr3_nt: TGCGCCAGCAGTGAAGGGGGGGGGGACGGCTACACCTTC
cdr3_aa: CASSEGGGDGYTF

d_call: .
clone_size: many
v_call: TRBV25-1
j_call: TRBJ2-1
cdr3_nt: TGTGCCAGCAGTCCCCTCGGACAGTCCTCCTCCTACAATGAGCAGTTCTTC
cdr3_aa: CASSPLGQSSSYNEQFF

d_call: .
clone_size: large
v_call: TRBV10-1
j_call: TRBJ2-4
cdr3_nt: TGCGCCAGCACAACGGACAGCCTAAGCCTAGCCAAAAACATTCAGTACTTC
cdr3_aa: CASTTDSLSLAKNIQYF

d_call: .
clone_size: once
v_call: TRBV6-4
j_call: TRBJ2-4
cdr3_nt: TGTGCCAGCAGTGACTCGGGGCCGGGGGCCAAAGACACTCAGTACTTC
cdr3_aa: CASSDSGPGAKDTQYF

d_call: .
clone_size: .
v_call: TRBV11-3
j_call: TRBJ1-3
cdr3_nt: TGTGCCAGCAGCTTAGACGGAAACACCATATATTTT
cdr3_aa: CASSLDGNTIYF

d_call: .
clone_size: once
v_call: TRBV4-1
j_call: TRBJ2-3
cdr3_nt: TGCGCCAGCAGCCAGAAAACGGGGACGGGGGTCTCAGATACGCAGTATTTC
cdr3_aa: CASSQKTGTGVSDTQYF

d_call: .
clone_size: many
v_call: TRBV7-2
j_call: TRBJ2-7
cdr3_nt: TGTGCCAGCAGTTTGGCGGGCTCTCCGGGGTATGACGAGCAGTACTTC
cdr3_aa: CASSLAGSPGYDEQYF

d_call: TRBD2
clone_size: few
v_call: TRBV27
j_call: TRBJ2-7
cdr3_nt: TGTGCCAGCAGTGTCACCGGGACTAGCGGAATCTACGAGCAGTACTTC
cdr3_aa: CASSVTGTSGIYEQYF

d_call: TRBD2
clone_size: .
v_call: TRBV6-1
j_call: TRBJ2-5
cdr3_nt: TGTGCCAGGGGGAAAGGGGGACTAGCCGAAGATACCCAGTACTTC
cdr3_aa: CARGKGGLAEDTQYF

d_call: .
clone_size: many
v_call: TRBV7-2
j_call: TRBJ2-3
cdr3_nt: TGTGCCAGCAGCTTAGTTTTATGGGGGCCCACAGATACGCAGTATTTT
cdr3_aa: CASSLVLWGPTDTQYF

d_call: TRBD1
clone_size: medium-sized
v_call: TRBV6-1
j_call: TRBJ1-2
cdr3_nt: TGTGCCAGCAGCCATACTCCTCGGACAGGGCGACGGGGCTATGGCTACACCTTC
cdr3_aa: CASSHTPRTGRRGYGYTF

d_call: .
clone_size: many
v_call: TRBV6-1
j_call: TRBJ1-2
cdr3_nt: TGTGCCACCCGGCGGGCCTACTCCGCGTTGGGGGCAGGGGATGGCTACACCTTC
cdr3_aa: CATRRAYSALGAGDGYTF

d_call: .
clone_size: many
v_call: TRBV10-1
j_call: TRBJ2-1
cdr3_nt: TGCGCCAGCAGTGAGACAGGTATCGATGAGCAGTTCTTC
cdr3_aa: CASSETGIDEQFF

d_call: .
clone_size: .
v_call: TRBV6-1
j_call: TRBJ2-4
cdr3_nt: TGTGCCAGCGGCACGGGGCCGGGAGCCAAAAACATTCAGTACTTC
cdr3_aa: CASGTGPGAKNIQYF

d_call: .
clone_size: .
v_call: TRBV27
j_call: TRBJ2-3
cdr3_nt: TGTGCGGGCAGTCGGCTAGGTGGCACAGATACGCAGTATTTT
cdr3_aa: CAGSRLGGTDTQYF

d_call: .
clone_size: .
v_call: TRBV6-1
j_call: TRBJ2-5
cdr3_nt: TGTACCAGGGGGGGCACTGGCGGTGACAAAGAGACCCAGTATTTC
cdr3_aa: CTRGGTGGDKETQYF

d_call: TRBD2
clone_size: .
v_call: TRBV6-1
j_call: TRBJ2-3
cdr3_nt: TGTGCCAGCAGTCGAGCGGGAGAGATAGCAGATACGCAGTATTTT
cdr3_aa: CASSRAGEIADTQYF